The 23 T cell receptor beta chains in this list originate from one sample, sequenced in a study of identical twins. MiXCR, run by TCRdb on the 5' RACE reads, gives a single entry per CDR3 protein. The sample shows fewer than 250,000 distinct CDR3 sequences, approximately 7% of them seen only once. These data were also reused for a study on yellow fever vaccine responses in identical twins.

The sequenced sample consisted of memory (CD45RO+) T cells sorted from blood. These receptor sequences come from a woman aged 18-29 years in good health.

This clonotype was seen a few times. The genes are TRBV6-1 and TRBJ2-1; the match to TRBD1 covers 8 bases. This CDR3 spans 16 amino acids. The ends lost 5 bases at V and 5 bases at J; junction bases unmatched: 11. Germline CDR1 MNHNS, CDR2 SASEGT. The chain's CDR3 is CASSPRTGRSDNEQFF. For the CDR3, the DNA is TGTGCCAGCAGTCCCCGGACAGGGCGAAGTGACAATGAGCAGTTCTTC.

This clonotype appeared a few times. V is TRBV10-2 and J is TRBJ2-2, with a weak D call TRBD2 (6 bases). The germline V and J ends were trimmed by 0 bases and 4 bases, with 9 bases remaining between them. The CDR3 contains 15 residues. CDR1 is WSHSY, CDR2 SAAADI, per germline. The CDR3: CASSESSGATGELFF. The CDR3 coding sequence is TGCGCCAGCAGTGAGTCTAGCGGCGCCACCGGGGAGCTGTTTTTT.

The chain joins TRBV2 to TRBJ1-5; 8 bases map to TRBD1. J lost 3 bases, V lost 6 bases, and 7 bases had no gene match. Germline lookup yields CDR1 SNHLY and CDR2 FYNNEI. The CDR3 spans 15 residues. This chain's CDR3 is CASRAGGLVNQPQHF. CDR3 in DNA: TGTGCCAGCAGGGCAGGGGGCCTAGTCAATCAGCCCCAGCATTTT.

This clonotype was counted ten times or more. This chain joins TRBV4-1 and TRBJ1-2; tentative D call: TRBD1 (5 bases). The CDR3 has 12 residues. V shed 3 bases and J shed 8 bases, with 10 bases lying between them. Germline lookup yields CDR1 MGHRA and CDR2 YSYEKL. The CDR3 bases are TGCGCCAGCAGCCAGCAGGGTCGGGGCTACACCTTC. Translation gives CASSQQGRGYTF.

The table lists this clonotype with many counts. The rearrangement joins TRBV4-1 to TRBJ2-1; D remains unclear. Trimming took 1 base from V and 0 from J, leaving 10 bases between them. This CDR3 is built from 16 residues. Germline V gene sequence: CDR1 MGHRA, CDR2 YSYEKL. CDR3 region: CASSQVDLISYNEQFF. Here the CDR3 DNA reads TGCGCCAGCAGCCAAGTAGACTTGATCTCCTACAATGAGCAGTTCTTC.

In its sample, this clonotype was seen a few times. This chain links TRBV28 with TRBJ2-1; 8 bases line up with TRBD2. The junction had 12 bases not matched to a gene; V was cut back by 6 bases and J by 8 bases. The CDR3 loop spans 15 amino acids. CDR1 and CDR2 from the germline V gene are MDHEN and SYDVKM. The CDR3 loop is CASSSPEAGGDEQFF. The DNA of the CDR3 is TGTGCCAGCAGCTCCCCGGAGGCGGGAGGAGATGAGCAGTTCTTC.

V is TRBV20-1 and J is TRBJ1-5; D might be TRBD1 (6 bases). Germline CDR1 DFQATT, CDR2 SNEGSKA (reference sequence). This CDR3 region has 13 residues. V gave up 3 bases and J gave up 6 bases, with 12 bases separating them. The CDR3 DNA sequence: TGCAGTGCTAGCAGGGGAGCAACTCAGCCCCAGCATTTT. Translated, it gives CSASRGATQPQHF.

This clonotype has more than one count but fewer than ten. The chain joins TRBV20-1 to TRBJ2-3; a weak D match, TRBD2 (7 bases). The V end was cut by 0 bases, the J end by 2 bases, with 15 bases between. CDR3 length equals 16 residues. Per germline, CDR1 DFQATT and CDR2 SNEGSKA (reference sequence). CDR3 nucleotides: TGCAGTGCTAGAGATCCTGGGGGGGCTTACACAGATACGCAGTATTTT. Amino acids: CSARDPGGAYTDTQYF.

The gene calls are TRBV20-1 and TRBJ2-7; TRBD1 aligns across 8 bases. Trimming at V came to 3 bases and at J to 6 bases, leaving 13 bases not matched to a gene. This CDR3 region has 15 residues. Germline V gene data show CDR1 as DFQATT and CDR2 as SNEGSKA (reference sequence). The CDR3 nucleotides read TGCAGTGCTAGGGGGTTGGGCAGGGGGCTATTCGAGCAGTACGTC. Translation: CSARGLGRGLFEQYV.

The chain is built from TRBV5-1 and TRBJ2-5; 8 bases match TRBD1. This CDR3 region has 15 residues. Germline V CDR1 and CDR2: SGHRS, YFSETQ. After removal of 0 bases from V and 5 bases from J, the junction contained 6 bases not matched to a gene. The CDR3 sequence: CASSLGTGSVETQYF. In DNA form, the CDR3 reads TGCGCCAGCAGCTTGGGGACAGGGTCGGTGGAGACCCAGTACTTC.

The rearrangement uses TRBV2 and TRBJ2-7; D unclear. The CDR3 has 13 residues. CDR1 and CDR2 from the germline V gene are SNHLY and FYNNEI. V lost 3 bases to trimming and J lost 6 bases, with 12 bases between them. The CDR3 loop is CASSDDCRTEQYV. CDR3 in DNA: TGTGCCAGCAGTGACGACTGCCGAACCGAGCAGTACGTC.

This clonotype was counted a few times. The gene calls are TRBV24-1 and TRBJ2-2; perhaps D is TRBD1 or TRBD2 (5 bases each). The germline CDR1 and CDR2 sequences are KGHDR and SFDVKD. Trimming took off 0 bases at V and 4 bases at J, with 11 bases between the two ends. CDR3 size: 16 residues. The CDR3 here is CATSDLRGRGTGELFF. CDR3 DNA: TGTGCCACCAGTGATTTGCGGGGACGGGGCACCGGGGAGCTGTTTTTT.

This clonotype has at least ten counts. The chain has TRBV7-9 and TRBJ2-1; D is unresolved. Per germline, CDR1 SEHNR and CDR2 FQNEAQ (reference sequence). The V gene lost 4 bases and the J gene lost 7 bases, with 11 bases spanning the gap. This CDR3 has 13 residues. The CDR3 DNA reads TGTGCCAGCAGCTCCCGGTCCGGGAATGAGCAGTTCTTC. Translated: CASSSRSGNEQFF.

The chain carries TRBV24-1 and TRBJ2-1; D gene uncertain. V lost 2 bases and J lost 12, with 13 bases in between. The V gene's germline CDR1 is KGHDR and CDR2 SFDVKD. CDR3 size: 13 residues. CDR3 bases: TGTGCCACCAGTGATTCCCTTGTACCAGGGCAGTTCTTC. Residues: CATSDSLVPGQFF.

The chain has TRBV20-1 and TRBJ2-1, with 9 bases fitting TRBD1. Per germline, CDR1 DFQATT and CDR2 SNEGSKA (reference sequence). Trimming took 6 bases from V and 8 from J; bases not matched to a gene: 5. The CDR3 is 12 residues long. CDR3 coding DNA: TGCAGTGCCGGGGACAGGGCCGATGAGCAGTTCTTC. It is translated as CSAGDRADEQFF.

Only a few counts were recorded for this clonotype. The chain carries TRBV28 and TRBJ2-2; no definite D call. From germline, CDR1 is MDHEN and CDR2 SYDVKM. Trimming removed 1 base from V and 7 bases from J, with 7 bases in between. The length of the CDR3 is 13 residues. In DNA form, the CDR3 reads TGTGCCAGCAGTTTATCCTCCCGCGGGGAGCTGTTTTTT. Encoded protein: CASSLSSRGELFF.

In its sample, this clonotype was seen many times. The V call is TRBV12-3 or TRBV12-4, the J call TRBJ2-3; weak D call: TRBD1 (6 bases). CDR3 length: 15 residues. Between the trimmed V and J ends, which lost 5 bases and 1 base, there was a span of 13 bases. The CDR3 DNA is TGTGCCAGCAGTGCACCGGGACAACGCACAGATACGCAGTATTTT. Amino acid sequence: CASSAPGQRTDTQYF.

This clonotype was seen only a few times. The rearrangement joins TRBV4-2 to TRBJ2-6; 12 positions match TRBD1. The CDR3 contains 18 residues. Unmatched junction bases numbered 2, after V lost 2 bases and J lost 0 bases. The germline CDR1 and CDR2 sequences are LGHNA and YNFKEQ. The CDR3 reads CASSQPGQGASGANVLTF. CDR3 in DNA: TGTGCCAGCAGCCAACCGGGACAGGGGGCCTCTGGGGCCAACGTCCTGACTTTC.

The rearrangement links TRBV20-1 to TRBJ2-3, with 10 nucleotides matching TRBD2. Germline loops: CDR1 DFQATT, CDR2 SNEGSKA (reference sequence). The junction had 12 bases not matched to a gene; V was cut back by 3 bases and J by 3 bases. The CDR3 spans 17 residues. CDR3 amino acids: CSASISASGGWTDTQYF. CDR3 bases: TGCAGTGCTAGTATTTCGGCTAGCGGGGGTTGGACAGATACGCAGTATTTT.

In this sample, this clonotype turned up a few times. V and J are TRBV18 and TRBJ2-7, with a tentative D call TRBD2 (5 bases). This CDR3 region has 13 residues. The germline CDR1 and CDR2 sequences are KGHSH and LQKENI. Trimming removed 3 bases from V and 3 bases from J, with 9 bases in between. In DNA, the CDR3 is TGTGCCAGCTCACCCCAGCGGAACTACGAGCAGTACTTC. It yields the protein CASSPQRNYEQYF.

This clonotype was seen ten or more times. The gene calls are TRBV5-1 and TRBJ1-2, with D uncertain. In germline, CDR1 is SGHRS, CDR2 YFSETQ. The CDR3 is 13 amino acids. Trimming pared 0 bases from V and 0 bases from J, leaving 3 bases between. CDR3 DNA sequence: TGCGCCAGCAGCTTGGACACTAACTATGGCTACACCTTC. Its protein is CASSLDTNYGYTF.

This clonotype showed up just a few times. The rearrangement links TRBV29-1 to TRBJ2-1; 8 nucleotides align to TRBD1. This CDR3 has 14 amino acids. The germline CDR1 and CDR2 sequences are SQVTM and ANQGSEA. Germline trimming cut 7 bases from V and 3 bases from J; bases unmatched to any gene: 8. CDR3 nucleotide sequence: TGCAGCGAATCCCCGGGACAGGTCTACAATGAGCAGTTCTTC. Amino acids: CSESPGQVYNEQFF.

At least ten counts were recorded for this clonotype. The CDR3: CASSLGGGNMNTEAFF. DNA for the CDR3: TGCGCCAGCAGCTTGGGTGGAGGGAACATGAACACTGAAGCTTTCTTT. This chain uses TRBV5-1 with TRBJ1-1; D is ambiguous. CDR3 length: 16 residues. Germline CDR1 and CDR2: SGHRS and YFSETQ. With 0 bases removed from V and 0 bases from J, the gap between germline ends came to 12 bases.